Here is one T cell receptor (beta chain) with its context. This entry is derived from a study of blood T cell repertoires in COVID-19. Across the whole study: From the United States, Italy and Spain came samples of acute and convalescent COVID-19.

Looked up from germline, CDR1 is MDHEN and CDR2 is SYDVKM. V lost 3 bases to trimming and J lost 8 bases, with 16 bases between them. The CDR3 is made up of 15 amino acids. The data were produced by immunoSEQ multiplex PCR, yet TCRdb's version contains in-frame clones alone and is incomplete. The sample has under 300,000 clones, around 90% seen once. The sequence came from a woman aged 30 to 39 who had recovered from COVID-19. This chain links TRBV28 with TRBJ1-4; D not resolved. Specimen: PBMCs or T cells enriched from blood (not recorded which). As DNA, the CDR3 is TGTGCCAGCAGTTTTACCAGGTGGGAGAGCGAAAAACTGTTTTTT. It encodes CASSFTRWESEKLFF. Full variable domain (outside the CDR3, taken from reference TRBV28 and TRBJ1-4): DVKVTQSSRYLVKRTGEKVFLECVQDMDHENMFWYRQDPGLGLRLIYFSYDVKMKEKGDIPEGYSVSREKKERFSLILESASTNQTSMYLCASSFTRWESEKLFFGSGTQLSVL.